These T cell receptor beta chains were read from a single sample in a study of T-cell memory formation after mild COVID-19. From the 5' RACE reads, TCRdb called clonotypes with MiXCR, one entry per CDR3 protein. The sample includes 540,000 or so distinct CDR3 sequences, approximately 20% of them seen just once. Input material: PBMCs or a T cell subset sorted from them (not recorded which). The source is an adult woman who had mild COVID-19 (a few samples of this study predate the infection). Cell type and time point are not known. CDR3s include the opening cysteine and the closing phenylalanine or tryptophan. The order of the fields is D gene, V gene, clone size, J gene, CDR3 DNA, CDR3 protein. D genes are given only for firm matches. For some rows the clone size is stated as once, few or many, or as a class when expanded; others skip it.

>NA|TRBV25-1|NA|TRBJ2-4
TGTGCCAGCAGTGAGGAAGGGGTCCTTGGAAACATTCAGTACTTC
CASSEEGVLGNIQYF
>NA|TRBV4-2|few|TRBJ1-2
TGTGCCAGCAGCCAAGATCTGGGGGGCGCTGGTGGTGGCTACACCTTC
CASSQDLGGAGGGYTF
>NA|TRBV4-1|few|TRBJ1-2
TGCGCCAGCAGCCACCCTGGGACCATATATGGCTACACCTTC
CASSHPGTIYGYTF
>NA|TRBV6-2/TRBV6-3|NA|TRBJ2-5
TGTGCCAGCAGTCCCCGGGACGGCCAAGAGACCCAGTACTTC
CASSPRDGQETQYF
>NA|TRBV6-1|NA|TRBJ1-2
TGTGCCAGCAGTGAAGCGGCAGGGTCGGCATATGGCTACACCTTC
CASSEAAGSAYGYTF
>NA|TRBV19|once|TRBJ2-1
TGTGCCAGTAGTTTCGTGTACCCTGGATACAATGAGCAGTTCTTC
CASSFVYPGYNEQFF
>TRBD2|TRBV12-5|NA|TRBJ2-2
TGTGCTAGGACTAGCGCGTACACCGGGGAGCTGTTTTTT
CARTSAYTGELFF
>TRBD1|TRBV20-1|few|TRBJ1-5
TGCAGTGCTAGGTTTCCGACAGGGTCCGTGGGTCAGCCCCAGCATTTT
CSARFPTGSVGQPQHF
>NA|TRBV7-2|few|TRBJ2-7
TGTGCCAGCAGCTTACTGGTAGGGAACGAGCAGTACTTC
CASSLLVGNEQYF
>TRBD2|TRBV12-3/TRBV12-4|NA|TRBJ2-1
TGTGCCAGCAGTTTCTCACTAGCGGGAGGGCGCGGTGAGCAGTTCTTC
CASSFSLAGGRGEQFF
>TRBD1|TRBV29-1|NA|TRBJ2-3
TGCAGCGGGACAGGGGTCACCACAGATACGCAGTATTTT
CSGTGVTTDTQYF
>TRBD1|TRBV7-2|NA|TRBJ2-7
TGTGCCAGCAGCTTAGTAGGGTGGGGGACAGAAGTCTACGAGCAGTACTTC
CASSLVGWGTEVYEQYF
>NA|TRBV5-1|many|TRBJ2-7
TGCGCCAGCAGCTTGCCCGAGAGCTCCTACGAGCAGTACTTC
CASSLPESSYEQYF
>NA|TRBV5-1|NA|TRBJ1-6
TGCGCCAGCAGCTTGAGGGTTGTGAATTCACCCCTCCACTTT
CASSLRVVNSPLHF
>TRBD1|TRBV6-5|NA|TRBJ2-7
TGTGCCAGCAGTGAAATAGGGACAGCATACGAGCAGTACTTC
CASSEIGTAYEQYF
>TRBD2|TRBV20-1|few|TRBJ2-7
TGCAGTGCTAGAGTCCCCGGGACTAGCCGCTACGAGCAGTACTTC
CSARVPGTSRYEQYF
>NA|TRBV7-9|few|TRBJ2-3
TGTGCCAGCAGCTCCCTCCGGGGCAGTGGTAGCAGGACAGATACGCAGTATTTT
CASSSLRGSGSRTDTQYF
>TRBD2|TRBV11-2|few|TRBJ2-7
TGTGCCAGCAGTTTAACTAGCGGGAGTAGGCAGAACTACGAGCAGTACTTC
CASSLTSGSRQNYEQYF
>NA|TRBV4-1|NA|TRBJ1-2
TGCGCCAGCAGCCAAGGAACCCAGGGCTACACCTTC
CASSQGTQGYTF
>TRBD1|TRBV11-2|NA|TRBJ1-2
TGTGCCAGCAGCCCTGGACAGGGTTACTATGGCTACACCTTC
CASSPGQGYYGYTF
>NA|TRBV12-3/TRBV12-4|NA|TRBJ1-1
TGTGCCAGCAGTTTCGATGTGAACACTGAAGCTTTCTTT
CASSFDVNTEAFF
>NA|TRBV20-1|few|TRBJ1-2
TGCAGTGCTAGAGATCGGGGGCCTGGCTACACCTTC
CSARDRGPGYTF
>NA|TRBV29-1|NA|TRBJ2-5
TGCAGCGTCCGCCCAGGGTCCGGGGACCCTAAAGTAGAGACCCAGTACTTC
CSVRPGSGDPKVETQYF
>NA|TRBV20-1|few|TRBJ2-5
TGCAGTGCCCCGAGGCAGCGGGAGACCCAGTACTTC
CSAPRQRETQYF
>NA|TRBV4-3|NA|TRBJ1-6
TGCGCCAGCAGCCAAGACGCAGGGGTCAATTCACCCCTCCACTTT
CASSQDAGVNSPLHF
>NA|TRBV6-5|few|TRBJ1-1
TGTGCCAGCAGTTACGTCACGGGAACTGAAGCTTTCTTT
CASSYVTGTEAFF
>NA|TRBV5-1|NA|TRBJ2-7
TGCGCCAGCAGCTTGGATCCGGGGGACCCCAATGAGCAGTACTTC
CASSLDPGDPNEQYF
>TRBD1|TRBV5-1|many|TRBJ2-7
TGCGCCAGCAGCTTGGGGGACAGTACCTACGAGCAGTACTTC
CASSLGDSTYEQYF
>NA|TRBV9|NA|TRBJ1-3
TGTGCCAGCAGCGCTCCAGCGAGGGGAAACACCATATATTTT
CASSAPARGNTIYF
>NA|TRBV6-2/TRBV6-3|NA|TRBJ2-7
TGTGCCAGCAGTATTTCGAGGGCCTACGAGCAGTACTTC
CASSISRAYEQYF
>TRBD1|TRBV6-4|few|TRBJ2-2
TGTGCCAGCAGCGCCGGGACAGGGGCCACCGGGGAGCTGTTTTTT
CASSAGTGATGELFF
>NA|TRBV18|NA|TRBJ1-1
TGTGCCAGCTCACCTTTCGCAACCTCCATGAACACTGAAGCTTTCTTT
CASSPFATSMNTEAFF
>NA|TRBV7-2|many|TRBJ2-1
TGTGCCAGCAGCTTAGCGGGGTTAGGTGATGAGCAGTTCTTC
CASSLAGLGDEQFF
>TRBD1|TRBV7-8|NA|TRBJ2-1
TGTGCCAGCAGCTTCAGGGGGCCGTCAAACAATGAGCAGTTCTTC
CASSFRGPSNNEQFF
>NA|TRBV9|NA|TRBJ2-2
TGTGCCAGCAGCCAACCCTCCCCCGGGGAGCTGTTTTTT
CASSQPSPGELFF
>NA|TRBV29-1|NA|TRBJ1-1
TGCAGCGTTGACAATTTTGGGAGCCCTGAAGCTTTCTTT
CSVDNFGSPEAFF
>NA|TRBV11-2|NA|TRBJ2-3
TGTGCCAGCAGCTTACGGCCCGGGCCGGGAGATACGCAGTATTTT
CASSLRPGPGDTQYF
>NA|TRBV6-2/TRBV6-3|few|TRBJ2-1
TGTGCCAGCAGTTACGAAGGGGGAGGATACAATGAGCAGTTCTTC
CASSYEGGGYNEQFF
>NA|TRBV19|NA|TRBJ1-1
TGTGCCAGTAGTATGAGGACTGAAGCTTTCTTT
CASSMRTEAFF
>NA|TRBV20-1|NA|TRBJ2-7
TGCAGTGCTAGAGACCCTAGAGCGCTTTCTGACAACGAGCAGTACTTC
CSARDPRALSDNEQYF
>TRBD1|TRBV7-9|few|TRBJ2-1
TGTGCCAGCAGCGAGACCGGGACAGGGCTGGGCAATGAGCAGTTCTTC
CASSETGTGLGNEQFF
>TRBD1|TRBV20-1|NA|TRBJ2-7
TGCAGTGCTCCACAGGGGTACGAGCAGTACTTC
CSAPQGYEQYF
>TRBD2|TRBV20-1|NA|TRBJ2-5
TGCAGTGCTAGAGAACCGACCTTGCTGGTAGCGGGAGCACTGACCCAGTACTTC
CSAREPTLLVAGALTQYF
>NA|TRBV20-1|few|TRBJ2-7
TGCAGTGCTAGAGATGATTCCCGGTACCGCCGCTACGAGCAGTACTTC
CSARDDSRYRRYEQYF
>TRBD1|TRBV6-6|few|TRBJ2-1
TGTGCCAGCAGTTACCTAACTCGACAGGGCCCCTACAATGAGCAGTTCTTC
CASSYLTRQGPYNEQFF
>NA|TRBV12-3/TRBV12-4|many|TRBJ2-7
TGTGCCAGCAGTTTAGCGGGACTGGAAGGGAACGAGCAGTACTTC
CASSLAGLEGNEQYF
>NA|TRBV12-3/TRBV12-4|NA|TRBJ2-7
TGTGCCAGCTCCGGGATAGGGGTCTCCTACGAGCAGTACTTC
CASSGIGVSYEQYF
>TRBD2|TRBV5-1|few|TRBJ2-7
TGCGCCAGCAGCGGGGGACTAGCGGGAGGAGGGTCCTACGAGCAGTACTTC
CASSGGLAGGGSYEQYF
>TRBD2|TRBV7-9|many|TRBJ2-5
TGTGCCAGCAGCTCCCACCGACTAGCGGGATGGCAAGAGACCCAGTACTTC
CASSSHRLAGWQETQYF
>NA|TRBV4-1|few|TRBJ2-7
TGCGCCAGCAGCCCTGGGTGGGGCTCCTACGAGCAGTACTTC
CASSPGWGSYEQYF
>NA|TRBV6-5|NA|TRBJ2-3
TGTGCCAGCAGTTACTCAGGGGATAGCACAGATACGCAGTATTTT
CASSYSGDSTDTQYF
>TRBD2|TRBV3-1|NA|TRBJ2-2
TGTGCCAGCAGCCTTAGAGCGGCGGGAGCGAACACCGGGGAGCTGTTTTTT
CASSLRAAGANTGELFF
>TRBD1|TRBV3-1|few|TRBJ1-6
TGTGCCAGCAGCGAGCTTGGACAGGGCGGTTCACCCCTCCACTTT
CASSELGQGGSPLHF
>NA|TRBV7-9|NA|TRBJ1-6
TGTGCCAGCAGCCCCGGTGGGGTTGATTCACCCCTCCACTTT
CASSPGGVDSPLHF
>NA|TRBV27|NA|TRBJ2-3
TGTGCCAGCAGTTTAGAGGGAAGGGGCACAGATACGCAGTATTTT
CASSLEGRGTDTQYF
>NA|TRBV5-4|few|TRBJ1-1
TGTGCCAGCAACGCAGGACAGATGAACACTGAAGCTTTCTTT
CASNAGQMNTEAFF
>NA|TRBV24-1|few|TRBJ2-1
TGTGCCACCAGTGATTTAAGTGACCTGGATGAGCAGTTCTTC
CATSDLSDLDEQFF
>TRBD1|TRBV2|NA|TRBJ1-2
TGTGCCAGCAGTGACCCTGACAGGGGTGGCTACACCTTC
CASSDPDRGGYTF
>TRBD1|TRBV2|few|TRBJ2-7
TGTGCCAGCGATACAGGGGATGACTACGAGCAGTACTTC
CASDTGDDYEQYF
>TRBD1|TRBV5-1|few|TRBJ2-3
TGCGCCAGCAGCATAAAAAGGACAGGGGGCACAGATACGCAGTATTTT
CASSIKRTGGTDTQYF